This T cell receptor (beta chain) emerged from a study of T cell responses to AZD1222 COVID-19 vaccine. Study as a whole: Researchers grouped second doses given at about 4 or about 12 weeks into one pool.

Assay: immunoSEQ multiplex PCR; the TCRdb copy retains only in-frame clones and omits some. Of over 100,000 clones listed, roughly nine tenths are singletons. V lost 9 bases, J lost 5 bases, and 12 bases stayed unmatched. The germline V gene has CDR1 WSHSY and CDR2 SAAADI. The CDR3 consists of 15 residues. This clonotype was sampled from an adult in good health. The sample in question was peripheral blood, obtained on day 0 of AZD1222 vaccination. The gene calls are TRBV10-2 and TRBJ1-4; TRBD1 matches at 7 bases. The CDR3 region has the DNA TGCGCCAGTCAACCCTTGACAGGGCGGAATGAAAAACTGTTTTTT. Amino acid sequence: CASQPLTGRNEKLFF.